The 16 T cell receptor beta chains listed next were all sequenced from one sample in a study of blood T cell repertoires in COVID-19. Sequencing used immunoSEQ multiplex PCR; TCRdb keeps in-frame clones, though not all of them. The sample shows roughly 30,000 clones, approximately 83% of them seen only once. The specimen was peripheral blood. The receptors were sampled from a human donor in a cohort sampled during active COVID-19.

The chain links TRBV4-3 to TRBJ1-5, with D perhaps matching TRBD1 (5 bases). V lost 0 bases, J lost 5 bases, and 17 bases lay in between. In germline, CDR1 is LGHNA, CDR2 YSLEER. The CDR3 loop spans 17 amino acids. The CDR3 loop reads CASSQEEAGRGYQPQHF. The DNA of the CDR3 is TGCGCCAGCAGCCAAGAAGAGGCCGGACGGGGGTATCAGCCCCAGCATTTT.

V usage is TRBV7-3 and J usage is TRBJ1-6, with 9 bases fitting TRBD1. Germline V gives CDR1 SGHTA, CDR2 FQGTGA. CDR3 length: 14 amino acids. V lost 6 bases, J lost 5 bases, and 2 bases stayed unmatched. CDR3 residues: CASSRTGDNSPLHF. The CDR3 nucleotides read TGTGCCAGCAGTCGGACAGGGGATAATTCACCCCTCCACTTT.

The chain has TRBV19 and TRBJ1-2; tentatively, D is TRBD1 (5 bases). V shed 7 bases and J shed 8 bases, with 14 bases lying between them. CDR1 and CDR2 (germline): LNHDA, SQIVND (reference sequence). The CDR3 is 12 amino acids. The CDR3 DNA sequence: TGTGCCAGTACCGGGGGAGCCAGGGGCTACACCTTC. Translating it yields CASTGGARGYTF.

CDR3: CASSRTQGPTYEQYF. The CDR3 DNA sequence: TGCGCCAGCAGCCGGACACAGGGGCCCACCTACGAGCAGTACTTC. The J gene is TRBJ2-7, the V gene TRBV5-1; 7 positions match TRBD1. The CDR3 length is 15 residues. Germline CDR1 reads SGHRS; CDR2 reads YFSETQ. With 4 bases clipped from V and 2 bases from J, the junction kept 9 bases outside the gene matches.

In nucleotides, the CDR3 is TGTGCCAGCAGTTACAGGTGGAGCTGGAGGAACACTGAAGCTTTCTTT. Translation gives CASSYRWSWRNTEAFF. This rearrangement joins TRBV6-5 to TRBJ1-1, with no clear D. V lost 2 bases, J lost 1 base, and 14 bases lay in between. This CDR3 is built from 16 residues. Looked up from germline, CDR1 is MNHEY and CDR2 is SVGAGI.

The V call is TRBV10-3, the J call TRBJ2-1; 7 positions match TRBD2. CDR1 and CDR2 (germline): ENHRY, SYGVKD. CDR3 length: 17 residues. The ends lost 4 bases at V and 3 bases at J; junction bases unmatched: 12. The CDR3 nucleotides are TGTGCCATCAGTGCGCGACCTAGCGGTTCGGACTACAATGAGCAGTTCTTC. This sequence encodes CAISARPSGSDYNEQFF.

This clone was seen once. This chain links TRBV7-9 with TRBJ1-6; D perhaps matches TRBD1 (6 bases). The V end lost 4 bases, the J end lost 6 bases, and 16 bases lay between the germline ends. Per germline, CDR1 SEHNR and CDR2 FQNEAQ (reference sequence). The CDR3 length is 16 residues. The CDR3, as DNA: TGTGCCAGCAGCTCGACCCGGCAGGGGCCTAATTCACCCCTCCACTTT. Its translation: CASSSTRQGPNSPLHF.

V is TRBV7-2 and J is TRBJ1-6; TRBD1 matches 7 bases. V shed 3 bases, J shed 0 bases, and the junction held 11 bases outside the gene matches. The CDR3 is 19 residues long. Germline lookup yields CDR1 SGHTA and CDR2 FQGNSA. The CDR3: CASSFPDREANSYNSPLHF. The DNA for the CDR3 is TGTGCCAGCAGCTTCCCCGACAGGGAGGCAAACTCCTATAATTCACCCCTCCACTTT.

The chain joins TRBV7-2 to TRBJ1-5, with D perhaps TRBD1 (6 bases). The germline V gene has CDR1 SGHTA and CDR2 FQGNSA. The CDR3 contains 15 residues. The germline V and J ends were trimmed by 3 bases and 5 bases, with 14 bases remaining between them. CDR3 protein: CASSFFGGADQPQHF. CDR3 bases: TGTGCCAGCAGCTTTTTTGGGGGCGCAGATCAGCCCCAGCATTTT.

The genes are TRBV11-3 and TRBJ2-2; 13 bases map to TRBD2. J was trimmed by 2 bases and V by 5 bases; bases with no gene match: 8. The CDR3 extends over 18 amino acids. Germline V gene sequence: CDR1 SGHNT, CDR2 YENEEA. This chain's CDR3 is CASSTWTSGGPNTGELFF. CDR3 in DNA: TGTGCCAGCAGCACTTGGACTAGCGGGGGCCCCAACACCGGGGAGCTGTTTTTT.

The gene calls are TRBV7-6 and TRBJ2-2, with D maybe TRBD1 (6 bases). Per the germline V gene, CDR1 is SGHVS and CDR2 is FNYEAQ. The CDR3 is 15 residues long. Trimming stripped 3 bases from V and 6 bases from J, with 14 bases between. The CDR3 region is CASSFRTVDPGELFF. In DNA, the CDR3 is TGTGCCAGCAGCTTTAGGACAGTCGATCCCGGGGAGCTGTTTTTT.

The chain combines TRBV18 with TRBJ2-3; TRBD2 is a possible D gene (5 bases). Trimming pared 2 bases from V and 3 bases from J, leaving 9 bases between. The CDR3 loop spans 14 amino acids. Per the germline V gene, CDR1 is KGHSH and CDR2 is LQKENI. The CDR3 loop reads CASSPRTLTDTQYF. The CDR3 DNA sequence: TGTGCCAGCTCACCAAGGACTCTTACAGATACGCAGTATTTT.

The V and J genes are TRBV11-2 and TRBJ2-1; 7 nucleotides agree with TRBD1. With V trimmed by 8 bases and J by 7 bases, 5 bases remained unmatched. The germline CDR1 and CDR2 sequences are SGHAT and FQNNGV. The CDR3 sequence is 12 residues long. The CDR3 loop is CASSGGQNEQFF. Written as DNA, the CDR3 is TGTGCCAGCTCAGGGGGACAAAATGAGCAGTTCTTC.

The J gene is TRBJ2-7, the V gene TRBV7-9; 11 bases fit TRBD1. V dropped 5 bases and J dropped 9; count of bases not matched to a gene: 18. The length of the CDR3 is 17 residues. From germline, CDR1 is SEHNR and CDR2 FQNEAQ (reference sequence). This CDR3 reads CASSPNIPGTGGRRQYF. CDR3 DNA sequence: TGTGCCAGCAGCCCTAATATCCCCGGGACAGGGGGTCGTCGGCAGTACTTC. The full variable domain, in which reference TRBV7-9 and TRBJ2-7 provide the parts outside the CDR3, is DTGVSQNPRHKITKRGQNVTFRCDPISEHNRLYWYRQTLGQGPEFLTYFQNEAQLEKSRLLSDRFSAERPKGSFSTLEIQRTEQGDSAMYLCASSPNIPGTGGRRQYFGPGTRLTVT.

The chain employs TRBV19 and TRBJ1-4; 9 bases are shared with TRBD1. CDR1 is LNHDA and CDR2 is SQIVND in the germline V gene (reference sequence). The CDR3 is 14 residues long. With V trimmed by 6 bases and J by 3 bases, 2 bases remained unmatched. The CDR3: CASSHRGPNEKLFF. The CDR3 region has the DNA TGTGCCAGTAGCCACAGGGGGCCTAATGAAAAACTGTTTTTT.

This chain connects TRBV6-4 to TRBJ2-1; 9 nucleotides align to TRBD2. V shed 2 bases and J 0 bases; nucleotides not matched to a gene: 14. This CDR3 is 20 amino acids long. The germline gives CDR1 MRHNA, CDR2 SNTAGT. CDR3 coding DNA: TGTGCCAGCAGTGACACCCCTGGAGCGGGGGGTCACAGCTCCTACAATGAGCAGTTCTTC. Amino acid sequence: CASSDTPGAGGHSSYNEQFF.